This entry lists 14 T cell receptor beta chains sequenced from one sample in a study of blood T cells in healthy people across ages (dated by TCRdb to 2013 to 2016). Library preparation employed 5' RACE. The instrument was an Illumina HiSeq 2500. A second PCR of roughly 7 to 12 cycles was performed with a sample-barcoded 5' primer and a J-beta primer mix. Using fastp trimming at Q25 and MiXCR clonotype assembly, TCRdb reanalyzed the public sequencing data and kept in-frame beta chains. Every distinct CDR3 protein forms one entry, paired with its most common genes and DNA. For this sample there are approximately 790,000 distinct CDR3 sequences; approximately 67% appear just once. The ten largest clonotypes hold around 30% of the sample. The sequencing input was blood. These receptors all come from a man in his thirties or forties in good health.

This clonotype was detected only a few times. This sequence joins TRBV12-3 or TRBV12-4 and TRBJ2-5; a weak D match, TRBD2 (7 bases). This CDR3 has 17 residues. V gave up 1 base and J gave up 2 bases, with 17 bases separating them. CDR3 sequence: CASSLGSTGGGQETQYF. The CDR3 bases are TGTGCCAGCAGTTTAGGTTCGACGGGGGGCGGACAAGAGACCCAGTACTTC.

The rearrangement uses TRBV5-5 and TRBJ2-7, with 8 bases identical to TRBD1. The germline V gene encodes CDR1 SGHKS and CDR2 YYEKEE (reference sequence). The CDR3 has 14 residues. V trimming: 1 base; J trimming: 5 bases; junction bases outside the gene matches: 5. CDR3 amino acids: CASSLRTGSNEQYF. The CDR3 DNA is TGTGCCAGCAGCTTGCGGACAGGGAGCAACGAGCAGTACTTC.

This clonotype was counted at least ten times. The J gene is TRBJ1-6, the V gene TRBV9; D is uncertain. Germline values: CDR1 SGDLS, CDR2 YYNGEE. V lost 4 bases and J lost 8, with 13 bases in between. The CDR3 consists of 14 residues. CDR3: CASSPTTWDSPLHF. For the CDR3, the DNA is TGTGCCAGCAGCCCCACGACTTGGGATTCACCCCTCCACTTT.

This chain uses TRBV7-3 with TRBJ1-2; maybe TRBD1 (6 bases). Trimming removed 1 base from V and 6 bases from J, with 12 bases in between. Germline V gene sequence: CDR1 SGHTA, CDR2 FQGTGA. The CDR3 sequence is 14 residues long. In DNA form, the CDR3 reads TGTGCCAGCAGCTTAAACCGGCAGGGGAATGGCTACACCTTC. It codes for CASSLNRQGNGYTF. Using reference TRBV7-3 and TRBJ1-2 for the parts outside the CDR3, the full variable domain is GAGVSQTPSNKVTEKGKYVELRCDPISGHTALYWYRQSLGQGPEFLIYFQGTGAADDSGLPNDRFFAVRPEGSVSTLKIQRTERGDSAVYLCASSLNRQGNGYTFGSGTRLTVV.

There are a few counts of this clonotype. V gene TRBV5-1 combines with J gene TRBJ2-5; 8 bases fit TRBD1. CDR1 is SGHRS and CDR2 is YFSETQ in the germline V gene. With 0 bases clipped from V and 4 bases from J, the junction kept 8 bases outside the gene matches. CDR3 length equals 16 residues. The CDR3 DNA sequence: TGCGCCAGCAGCTTGGGCGGGACAGGAGGCACAGAGACCCAGTACTTC. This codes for CASSLGGTGGTETQYF.

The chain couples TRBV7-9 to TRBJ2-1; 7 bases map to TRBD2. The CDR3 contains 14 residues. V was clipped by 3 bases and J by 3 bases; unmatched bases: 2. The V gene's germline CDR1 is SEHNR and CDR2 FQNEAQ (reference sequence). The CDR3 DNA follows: TGTGCCAGCAGCTTCGGCGGGGGCTACAATGAGCAGTTCTTC. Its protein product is CASSFGGGYNEQFF.

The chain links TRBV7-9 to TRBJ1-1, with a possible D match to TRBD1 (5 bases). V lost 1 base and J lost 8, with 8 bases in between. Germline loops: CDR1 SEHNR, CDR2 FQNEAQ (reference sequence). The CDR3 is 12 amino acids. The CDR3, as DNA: TGTGCCAGCAGCTTAGGGGGGTGCGAAGCTTTCTTT. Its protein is CASSLGGCEAFF.

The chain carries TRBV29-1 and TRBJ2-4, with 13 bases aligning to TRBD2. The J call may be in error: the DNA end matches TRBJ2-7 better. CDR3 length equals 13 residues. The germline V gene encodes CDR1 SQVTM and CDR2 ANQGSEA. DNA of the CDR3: TGCAGCGCTGAGACTAGCGGGGGGTACGAGCAGTACTTC. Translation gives CSAETSGGYEQYF.

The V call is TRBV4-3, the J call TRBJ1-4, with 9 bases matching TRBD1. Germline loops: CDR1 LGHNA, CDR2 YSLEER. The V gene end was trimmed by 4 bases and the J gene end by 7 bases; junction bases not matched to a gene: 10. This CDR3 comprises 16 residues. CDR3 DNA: TGCGCCAGCAGCCCCCGACCGGGACAGGGCAGTGAAAAACTGTTTTTT. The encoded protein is CASSPRPGQGSEKLFF.

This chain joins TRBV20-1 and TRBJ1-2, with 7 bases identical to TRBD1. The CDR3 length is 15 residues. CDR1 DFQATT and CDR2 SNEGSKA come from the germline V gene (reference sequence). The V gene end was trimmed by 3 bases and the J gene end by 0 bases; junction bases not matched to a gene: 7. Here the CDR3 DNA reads TGCAGTGCTAGGACGGGACAGCTAACTAACTATGGCTACACCTTC. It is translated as CSARTGQLTNYGYTF.

This CDR3 reads CASSVLGNGETQYF. CDR3 sequence (DNA): TGTGCCAGCAGCGTACTGGGGAACGGGGAGACCCAGTACTTC. The V call is TRBV9, the J call TRBJ2-5; no reliable D call. Germline V gene lookup returns CDR1 SGDLS and CDR2 YYNGEE. The V gene lost 1 base and the J gene lost 5 bases, with 12 bases spanning the gap. This CDR3 has 14 amino acids.

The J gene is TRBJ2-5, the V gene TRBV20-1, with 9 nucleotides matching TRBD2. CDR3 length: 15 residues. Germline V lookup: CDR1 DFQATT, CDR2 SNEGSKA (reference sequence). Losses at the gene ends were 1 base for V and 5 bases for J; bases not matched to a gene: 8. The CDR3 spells CSARVRGGARETQYF. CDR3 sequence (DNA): TGCAGTGCTAGAGTCCGCGGGGGGGCCAGGGAGACCCAGTACTTC.

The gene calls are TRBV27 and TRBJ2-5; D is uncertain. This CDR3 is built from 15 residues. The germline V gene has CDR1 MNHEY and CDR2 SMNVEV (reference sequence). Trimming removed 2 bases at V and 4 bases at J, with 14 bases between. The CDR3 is CASSLRWQVRETQYF. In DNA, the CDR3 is TGTGCCAGCAGTTTAAGATGGCAGGTCCGAGAGACCCAGTACTTC.

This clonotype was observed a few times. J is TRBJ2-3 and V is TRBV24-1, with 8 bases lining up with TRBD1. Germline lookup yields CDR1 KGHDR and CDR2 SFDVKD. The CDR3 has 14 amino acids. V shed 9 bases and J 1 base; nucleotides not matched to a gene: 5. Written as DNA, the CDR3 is TGTGCCACCTCCGAGGACAGGGGCACAGATACGCAGTATTTT. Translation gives CATSEDRGTDTQYF.